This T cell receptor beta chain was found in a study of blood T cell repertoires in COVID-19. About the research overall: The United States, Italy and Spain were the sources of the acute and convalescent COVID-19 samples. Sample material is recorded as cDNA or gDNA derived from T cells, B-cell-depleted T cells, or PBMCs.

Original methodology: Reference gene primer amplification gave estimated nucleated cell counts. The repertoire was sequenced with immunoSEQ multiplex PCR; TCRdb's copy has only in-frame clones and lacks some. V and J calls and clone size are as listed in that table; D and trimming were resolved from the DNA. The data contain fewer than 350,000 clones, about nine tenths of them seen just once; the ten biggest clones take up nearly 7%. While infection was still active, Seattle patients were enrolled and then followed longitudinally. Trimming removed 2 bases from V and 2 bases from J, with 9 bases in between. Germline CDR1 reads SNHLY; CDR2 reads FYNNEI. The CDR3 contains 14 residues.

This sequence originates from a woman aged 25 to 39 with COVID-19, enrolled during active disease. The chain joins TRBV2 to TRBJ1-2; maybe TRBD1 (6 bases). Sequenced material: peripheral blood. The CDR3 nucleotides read TGTGCCAGCAGTGAACAGGGGACGAACTATGGCTACACCTTC. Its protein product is CASSEQGTNYGYTF.